The clone carrying this TCR beta chain showed up just once. Generated by immunoSEQ multiplex PCR, the TCRdb table keeps only in-frame clones and is missing some. The table lists 150,000 to 200,000 clones, about 80% of them singletons. Exposed enrollees had met someone with a PCR-confirmed or clinician-diagnosed COVID-19 case at some point within the 2 weeks before study entry. The sample comes from a study of blood T cell repertoires in COVID-19. Germline assignment: CDR1 SGDLS and CDR2 YYNGEE. The CDR3 covers 13 residues. The junction had 2 bases not matched to a gene; V was cut back by 0 bases and J by 10 bases.

The chain employs TRBV9 and TRBJ2-1; 9 nucleotides agree with TRBD2. The origin of this receptor is a man aged 55-75 years who had been exposed to COVID-19. Sequenced material: PBMCs or T cells enriched from blood (not recorded which). The CDR3 DNA reads as TGTGCCAGCAGCGTAGAGGGACTAGCCGAGCAGTTCTTC. It codes for CASSVEGLAEQFF.